This T cell receptor beta chain was found in a study of regulatory T cells in long-lasting Graves disease. At the level of the study: Freshly diagnosed Graves' patients had used antithyroid drugs for under 3 months.

Time point: newly diagnosed GD, antithyroid drugs for less than 3 months. The TCR library was prepared using RNA isolated from PBMCs. The V gene lost 4 bases and the J gene lost 2 bases, with 9 bases spanning the gap. Germline V lookup: CDR1 MNHNS, CDR2 SASEGT. CDR3 length equals 13 residues. Study results and limitations: Newly diagnosed Graves' patients had higher TCR diversity than persistent ones.

This clonotype turned up a few times. The antigen remains undetermined. The authors built TCR beta libraries using iRepertoire HTBI primers and Arm-PCR of CDR3 regions. Authors' processing steps: Samples jointly harbored fewer than 70 TRBV and 12 to 15 TRBJ segments. In TCRdb, the multiplex PCR reads were re-called with MiXCR into one record per CDR3 protein. The V and J calls follow TCRdb's processing rather than the paper's. The table shows approximately 400,000 distinct CDR3 sequences, with about 15% occurring only once. This sample was shared with a second study, whose subject was T cells in Graves' hyperthyroidism and ophthalmopathy. From that report: HTBI primers were the set used in a first-round RT-PCR of the TCR CDR3.

Sample: peripheral blood mononuclear cells (PBMCs), taken at new diagnosis, from a patient treated with antithyroid drugs. V and J are TRBV6-1 and TRBJ2-7; possibly TRBD1 for D (6 bases). The sequence was obtained from a woman aged 30 to 39 with Graves disease. CDR3 in amino acids: CASSGDRTYEQYF. CDR3 DNA: TGTGCCAGCAGTGGTGACAGGACCTACGAGCAGTACTTC.